The following is a T cell receptor (beta chain) sequence with its context. Its antigen is not identified. The record originates from a study of cytomegalovirus exposure and HLA in healthy donors. Regarding the study as a whole: In a later analysis, the majority of CMV-associated beta chains seemingly showed HLA restriction.

Primers: 60 Vbeta forward and 13 Jbeta reverse. Authors' methods: Around 11 million of tens of millions of unique TCR beta chains were shared, per a later count. Profiling relied on immunoSEQ multiplex PCR, and the TCRdb table lists in-frame clones only, not all of them. That table furnishes V, J and clone size, whereas the DNA furnished D and trimming. The sample has about 160,000 clones; 70% to 80% are singletons. Sequencing was carried out using PBMCs. The receptor was isolated from a female donor in good health and CMV-seronegative.

CDR3: CASTHSQGGQGVWGELFF. The CDR3 DNA reads as TGTGCCAGCACTCACAGCCAAGGGGGACAGGGAGTTTGGGGGGAGCTGTTTTTT. The V call is TRBV4-2, the J call TRBJ2-2, with 9 positions matching TRBD1. With 7 bases clipped from V and 8 bases from J, the junction kept 20 bases outside the gene matches. CDR3 size: 18 residues. Per germline, CDR1 LGHNA and CDR2 YNFKEQ.